One sample yielded the 31 T cell receptor beta chains listed below, sequenced in a study of lymphopenia after photon versus proton radiotherapy. Sequenced by immunoSEQ multiplex PCR; TCRdb stores in-frame clones only, minus some. The sample lists 52,000 or so clones, about 92% occurring once. The sequencing here drew on peripheral blood, taken from a patient treated with photon-based radiotherapy. Receptors originate from a woman between 40 and 50 years old with cholangiocarcinoma.

V is TRBV5-1 and J is TRBJ2-3, with 7 bases lining up with TRBD1. V dropped 2 bases and J dropped 2; count of bases not matched to a gene: 5. This CDR3 has 15 amino acids. Germline CDR1 reads SGHRS; CDR2 reads YFSETQ. CDR3 DNA sequence: TGCGCCAGCAGCTTTAGAGACAGGGCCACAGATACGCAGTATTTT. Protein sequence: CASSFRDRATDTQYF.

A single count supports this clone. J is TRBJ2-7 and V is TRBV6-1, with TRBD2 matching 7 bases. There are 12 residues in the CDR3. In germline, CDR1 is MNHNS, CDR2 SASEGT. The V segment lost 6 bases and the J segment 2 bases; nucleotides outside the gene matches: 1. CDR3: CASRRETYEQYF. CDR3 DNA: TGTGCCAGCAGGCGGGAGACCTACGAGCAGTACTTC.

This chain uses TRBV28 with TRBJ1-2; D not certain. CDR1 and CDR2 from the germline V gene are MDHEN and SYDVKM. The CDR3 runs 15 residues. V lost 5 bases and J 5 bases, leaving 18 bases between the germline ends. For the CDR3, the DNA is TGTGCCAGCAGTCAATCACTCGTACAGACTTATGGCTACACCTTC. As protein: CASSQSLVQTYGYTF.

The chain uses TRBV7-9 and TRBJ2-3; D might be TRBD1 (5 bases). Germline V gives CDR1 SEHNR, CDR2 FQNEAQ (reference sequence). The CDR3 has 14 residues. The V gene lost 5 bases and the J gene lost 0 bases, with 9 bases spanning the gap. CDR3 in amino acids: CASSADISTDTQYF. In nucleotides, the CDR3 is TGTGCCAGCAGCGCGGACATCAGCACAGATACGCAGTATTTT.

The chain combines TRBV18 with TRBJ2-7; 7 bases are shared with TRBD1. Trimming at V came to 4 bases and at J to 5 bases, leaving 2 bases not matched to a gene. The germline CDR1 and CDR2 sequences are KGHSH and LQKENI. This CDR3 contains 12 residues. The CDR3 nucleotides are TGTGCCAGCTCACAACAGGGGAACGAGCAGTACTTC. This sequence encodes CASSQQGNEQYF.

The chain is built from TRBV6-1 and TRBJ1-2; D might be TRBD1 (6 bases). The CDR3 is 17 amino acids. Trimming removed 2 bases at V and 2 bases at J, with 18 bases between. In germline, CDR1 is MNHNS, CDR2 SASEGT. The CDR3 here is CASSEMGGLGLNYGYTF. CDR3 nucleotide sequence: TGTGCCAGCAGTGAAATGGGGGGCCTTGGGCTGAACTATGGCTACACCTTC.

The chain carries TRBV9 and TRBJ2-1; the match to TRBD2 covers 7 bases. CDR1 and CDR2 from the germline V gene are SGDLS and YYNGEE. This CDR3 has 14 amino acids. V gave up 0 bases and J gave up 7 bases; unmatched junction bases: 4. CDR3 nucleotide sequence: TGTGCCAGCAGCGTAGGCTGGGGGGGGAATGAGCAGTTCTTC. Protein product: CASSVGWGGNEQFF.

The chain has TRBV7-2 and TRBJ2-3, with unresolved D. The CDR3 is 13 amino acids. V dropped 7 bases and J dropped 6 bases, with 14 bases sitting between them. The germline V gene has CDR1 SGHTA and CDR2 FQGNSA. The CDR3 here is CASNEKAADTQYF. CDR3 nucleotide sequence: TGTGCCAGCAACGAAAAGGCGGCGGATACGCAGTATTTT.

The chain employs TRBV19 and TRBJ2-5; 7 bases match TRBD1. CDR1 is LNHDA and CDR2 is SQIVND in the germline V gene (reference sequence). After removal of 6 bases from V and 5 bases from J, the junction contained 12 bases not matched to a gene. The CDR3 is made up of 15 amino acids. Here the CDR3 DNA reads TGTGCCAGTAGCCCCGTACAGGGGCAAAGGGAGACCCAGTACTTC. Amino acids: CASSPVQGQRETQYF.

CDR3 sequence: CASSQSGNTIYF. CDR3 bases: TGTGCCAGCAGCCAGTCTGGAAACACCATATATTTT. This chain uses TRBV6-5 with TRBJ1-3; D is unresolved. Germline V gives CDR1 MNHEY, CDR2 SVGAGI. CDR3 length: 12 amino acids. The V end lost 6 bases, the J end lost 1 base, and 4 bases lay between the germline ends.

This chain joins TRBV29-1 and TRBJ2-3; TRBD2 agrees at 9 bases. The V and J ends lost 5 bases and 2 bases, in that order; junction bases with no gene match: 11. CDR1 and CDR2 from the germline V gene are SQVTM and ANQGSEA. The CDR3 is 16 residues long. The CDR3 region is CSVRRGSGGNTDTQYF. CDR3 coding DNA: TGCAGCGTTCGGCGTGGCAGCGGGGGGAACACAGATACGCAGTATTTT.

The chain joins TRBV4-1 to TRBJ1-4, with TRBD1 identical over 8 bases. The V gene end was trimmed by 7 bases and the J gene end by 5 bases; junction bases not matched to a gene: 18. The CDR3 is 18 amino acids. Germline-derived CDR1 and CDR2 are MGHRA and YSYEKL. The CDR3 reads CASTDKVDAGTGNEKLFF. Here the CDR3 DNA reads TGCGCCAGCACTGACAAGGTCGACGCCGGGACAGGCAATGAAAAACTGTTTTTT.

V and J are TRBV11-3 and TRBJ2-5; tentatively, D is TRBD1 or TRBD2 (5 bases each). V lost 4 bases to trimming and J lost 7 bases, with 13 bases between them. This CDR3 comprises 13 residues. The germline CDR1 and CDR2 sequences are SGHNT and YENEEA. The DNA for the CDR3 is TGTGCCAGCAGCTCCCGGACTGGGACGACCCAGTACTTC. This sequence encodes CASSSRTGTTQYF.

The V call is TRBV7-9, the J call TRBJ1-4, with 8 bases lining up with TRBD1. Looked up from germline, CDR1 is SEHNR and CDR2 is FQNEAQ (reference sequence). This CDR3 has 15 amino acids. The J segment lost 4 bases and the V segment lost 6 bases, leaving 7 bases of the junction unmatched. CDR3 in amino acids: CASSRQGSGNEKLFF. The DNA of the CDR3 is TGTGCCAGCAGTCGACAGGGGAGCGGTAATGAAAAACTGTTTTTT.

The chain couples TRBV7-2 to TRBJ2-2; D is ambiguous. Germline V CDR1 and CDR2: SGHTA, FQGNSA. The CDR3 spans 16 residues. V dropped 1 base and J dropped 0 bases, with 9 bases sitting between them. The CDR3 DNA reads as TGTGCCAGCAGCTTAGAGCCAGCCGCGAACACCGGGGAGCTGTTTTTT. Translated: CASSLEPAANTGELFF.

This rearrangement joins TRBV30 to TRBJ1-2, with D possibly matching TRBD1 (5 bases). Germline CDR1 and CDR2: GTSNPN and SVGIG (reference sequence). There are 13 residues in the CDR3. CDR3 sequence reads: CASEVRQGHGYTF. In DNA, the CDR3 is TGTGCATCTGAGGTGAGGCAGGGTCATGGCTACACCTTC.

The rearrangement joins TRBV10-3 to TRBJ2-3; D is perhaps TRBD2 (5 bases). The CDR3 has 17 residues. Trimming removed 3 bases at V and 4 bases at J, with 20 bases between. Germline V lookup: CDR1 ENHRY, CDR2 SYGVKD. The chain's CDR3 is CAISEPKSLVGADTQYF. For the CDR3, the DNA is TGTGCCATCAGTGAACCCAAATCACTAGTGGGCGCAGATACGCAGTATTTT.

The chain couples TRBV4-1 to TRBJ2-7; 11 bases align to TRBD2. Germline V gene data show CDR1 as MGHRA and CDR2 as YSYEKL. V lost 5 bases and J lost 4; bases outside the gene matches: 10. The CDR3 covers 16 residues. The CDR3 region is CASSSIPGLAAYEQYF. CDR3 nucleotide sequence: TGCGCCAGCAGCTCAATTCCGGGACTAGCGGCATACGAGCAGTACTTC.

This clone was observed a single time. The chain couples TRBV9 to TRBJ1-1, with D tentatively TRBD1 (6 bases). This CDR3 has 15 amino acids. V lost 4 bases to trimming and J lost 0 bases, with 13 bases between them. CDR1 is SGDLS and CDR2 is YYNGEE in the germline V gene. CDR3 sequence: CASSQDGGMNTEAFF. As DNA, the CDR3 is TGTGCCAGCAGCCAGGACGGGGGCATGAACACTGAAGCTTTCTTT.

The gene calls are TRBV21-1 and TRBJ2-3. TRBV21-1 is noted as a pseudogene. The CDR3 has 12 amino acids. CDR3 sequence: CACRPPPDTQYF. For the CDR3, the DNA is TGTGCCTGCCGCCCACCCCCAGATACGCAGTATTTT.

The rearrangement joins TRBV28 to TRBJ2-3, with 10 nucleotides matching TRBD2. Germline V CDR1 and CDR2: MDHEN, SYDVKM. V shed 3 bases, J shed 6 bases, and the junction held 9 bases outside the gene matches. The CDR3 has 16 residues. This chain's CDR3 is CASSLVSGRAKDTQYF. The CDR3 DNA reads TGTGCCAGCAGTTTGGTCAGCGGGAGGGCGAAGGATACGCAGTATTTT.

The rearrangement links TRBV28 to TRBJ1-5; TRBD1 matches at 7 bases. The CDR3 is made up of 15 amino acids. CDR1 is MDHEN and CDR2 is SYDVKM in the germline V gene. V gave up 6 bases and J gave up 7 bases; unmatched junction bases: 12. CDR3 amino acids: CASRGGTDFRQPQHF. The DNA for the CDR3 is TGTGCCAGCAGGGGGGGGACAGACTTTAGACAGCCCCAGCATTTT.

The chain combines TRBV7-8 with TRBJ2-2; TRBD1 aligns across 8 bases. The germline CDR1 and CDR2 sequences are SGHVS and FQNEAQ. This CDR3 is built from 18 residues. With 5 bases clipped from V and 5 bases from J, the junction kept 16 bases outside the gene matches. The CDR3 DNA reads TGTGCCAGCAGCCCGAGGACAGGGATCGGTTTAGATACCGGGGAGCTGTTTTTT. It specifies CASSPRTGIGLDTGELFF.

The V gene is TRBV4-1, the J gene TRBJ1-4; possibly TRBD1 for D (6 bases). Germline V gives CDR1 MGHRA, CDR2 YSYEKL. The CDR3 is 20 amino acids. V was cut by 0 bases and J by 0 bases, with 20 bases left in between. The CDR3: CASSQEQGSVSSSTNEKLFF. CDR3 sequence (DNA): TGCGCCAGCAGCCAAGAACAGGGATCGGTCTCCTCTTCAACTAATGAAAAACTGTTTTTT.

The sample holds a few counts of this clone. The chain has TRBV9 and TRBJ2-1; 8 positions match TRBD2. J gave up 0 bases and V 1 base, and 3 bases lay outside the gene matches. Germline V gene data show CDR1 as SGDLS and CDR2 as YYNGEE. The CDR3 contains 16 residues. This CDR3 is CASSVLAGVSYNEQFF. CDR3 bases: TGTGCCAGCAGCGTACTAGCGGGTGTCTCCTACAATGAGCAGTTCTTC.

The chain recombines TRBV6-5 with TRBJ2-7, with no clear D. Germline V gene data show CDR1 as MNHEY and CDR2 as SVGAGI. Trimming stripped 3 bases from V and 4 bases from J, with 7 bases between. There are 12 residues in the CDR3. CDR3 protein: CASSYGPYEQYF. The CDR3 DNA reads TGTGCCAGCAGTTATGGTCCTTACGAGCAGTACTTC.

The chain recombines TRBV4-1 with TRBJ1-1; unclear D gene. The CDR3 is 14 amino acids. V was pared by 0 bases and J by 1 base, with 6 bases between. Per germline, CDR1 MGHRA and CDR2 YSYEKL. This CDR3 reads CASSQDFRNTEAFF. CDR3 nucleotide sequence: TGCGCCAGCAGCCAAGATTTCAGGAACACTGAAGCTTTCTTT.

The table lists this clone with a few counts. Additional DNA sequences in this sample encode the identical CDR3. The J gene is TRBJ1-2, the V gene TRBV29-1; D not certain. Germline V gene sequence: CDR1 SQVTM, CDR2 ANQGSEA. The ends were cut back, 2 bases at V and 4 bases at J, with 11 bases in the middle. The CDR3 contains 13 residues. Here the CDR3 reads CSVENSSGYGYTF. CDR3 in DNA: TGCAGCGTTGAAAACTCCAGTGGCTATGGCTACACCTTC.

The rearrangement joins TRBV2 to TRBJ1-2; TRBD1 might be the D (5 bases). The CDR3 totals 13 residues. Looked up from germline, CDR1 is SNHLY and CDR2 is FYNNEI. Trimming took off 6 bases at V and 3 bases at J, with 11 bases between the two ends. The chain's CDR3 is CASSTGTDYGYTF. The DNA of the CDR3 is TGTGCCAGCAGCACCGGGACGGACTATGGCTACACCTTC.

The chain couples TRBV11-3 to TRBJ2-2; the D gene is possibly TRBD2 (7 bases). With 5 bases removed from V and 3 bases from J, the gap between germline ends came to 22 bases. The CDR3 is made up of 18 amino acids. Germline V gene lookup returns CDR1 SGHNT and CDR2 YENEEA. CDR3 sequence: CASSAFPWTRGYTGELFF. The CDR3 nucleotides are TGTGCCAGCAGCGCCTTCCCCTGGACTAGGGGGTACACCGGGGAGCTGTTTTTT.

The J gene is TRBJ1-2, the V gene TRBV1. TRBV1 has pseudogene status. This CDR3 region has 13 residues. The CDR3 bases are TGCACCAGCAGTGTGCGAAAGACCTATGGCTACACCTTC. Its translation is CTSSVRKTYGYTF.